This T cell receptor (beta chain) originates from a study of T cells in Graves' hyperthyroidism and ophthalmopathy. Researchers amplified the TCR beta CDR3 regions from RNA transcripts. When the TCR CDR3 underwent first-round RT-PCR, the HTBI primer set was used. Using its own MiXCR run on the multiplex PCR reads, TCRdb lists one record per CDR3 protein. The sample yields some 250,000 distinct CDR3 sequences, approximately 14% seen once. Blood sampling occurred at first hyperthyroidism diagnosis, ahead of any ophthalmopathy symptoms. The germline V gene has CDR1 MNHNS and CDR2 SASEGT. Trimming removed 8 bases from V and 4 bases from J, with 21 bases in between. This CDR3 is 16 amino acids long.

The chain recombines TRBV6-1 with TRBJ2-1; D might be TRBD2 (5 bases). This TCR derives from a woman aged 40 to 50 with Graves' hyperthyroidism that later progressed to Graves' ophthalmopathy. Sequenced material: blood. The CDR3 DNA sequence: TGTGCCAGCGCGCTTACTTCGGAACGGAGGTACAATGAGCAGTTCTTC. It is translated as CASALTSERRYNEQFF.